Included here is one TCR beta chain sequence, with context. This record belongs to a study of blood T cell repertoires in COVID-19. Authors' processing steps: Estimation of nucleated cell counts relied on the amplification of reference gene primers. Method: immunoSEQ multiplex PCR; TCRdb's copy keeps in-frame clones and lacks some. That table gives V, J and clone size, and the DNA gave D and trimming. The table includes roughly 140,000 clones, more than 70% detected once. Trimming removed 3 bases at V and 5 bases at J, with 13 bases between. The germline gives CDR1 SGHTA, CDR2 FQGNSA. This CDR3 contains 14 residues.

The sample was peripheral blood. This chain connects TRBV7-2 to TRBJ2-5, with D possibly TRBD1 on 6 matching bases. The receptor was derived from a man in his forties or fifties with active or convalescent COVID-19. The CDR3 protein is CASSFGQFGETQYF. The CDR3 DNA reads TGTGCCAGCAGCTTCGGACAGTTCGGGGAGACCCAGTACTTC. Full variable domain (remainder filled in from reference TRBV7-2 and TRBJ2-5): GAGVSQSPSNKVTEKGKDVELRCDPISGHTALYWYRQSLGQGLEFLIYFQGNSAPDKSGLPSDRFSAERTGGSVSTLTIQRTQQEDSAVYLCASSFGQFGETQYFGPGTRLLVL.